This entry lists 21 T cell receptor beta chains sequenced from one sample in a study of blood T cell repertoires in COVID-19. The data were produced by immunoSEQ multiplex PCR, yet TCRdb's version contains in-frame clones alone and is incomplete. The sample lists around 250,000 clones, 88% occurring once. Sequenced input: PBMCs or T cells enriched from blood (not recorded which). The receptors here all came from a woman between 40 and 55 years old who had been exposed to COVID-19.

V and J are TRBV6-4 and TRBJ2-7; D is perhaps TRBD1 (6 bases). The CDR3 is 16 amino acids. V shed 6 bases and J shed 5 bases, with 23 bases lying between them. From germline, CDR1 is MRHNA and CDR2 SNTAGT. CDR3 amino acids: CASSSPKQGSGDEQYF. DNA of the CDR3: TGTGCCAGCAGCAGTCCCAAACAGGGAAGTGGCGACGAGCAGTACTTC.

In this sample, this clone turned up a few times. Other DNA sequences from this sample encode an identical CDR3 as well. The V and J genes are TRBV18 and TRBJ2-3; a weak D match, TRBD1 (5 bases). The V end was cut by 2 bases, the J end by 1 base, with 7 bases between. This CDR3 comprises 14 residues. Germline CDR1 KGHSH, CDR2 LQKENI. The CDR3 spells CASSPSRGTDTQYF. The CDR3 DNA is TGTGCCAGCTCACCATCCAGGGGCACAGATACGCAGTATTTT.

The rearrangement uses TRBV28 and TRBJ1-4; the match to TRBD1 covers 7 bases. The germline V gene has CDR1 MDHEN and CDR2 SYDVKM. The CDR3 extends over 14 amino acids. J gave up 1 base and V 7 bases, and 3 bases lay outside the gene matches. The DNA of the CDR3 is TGTGCCAGCAAAAGGACAGGAACTAATGAAAAACTGTTTTTT. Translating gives CASKRTGTNEKLFF.

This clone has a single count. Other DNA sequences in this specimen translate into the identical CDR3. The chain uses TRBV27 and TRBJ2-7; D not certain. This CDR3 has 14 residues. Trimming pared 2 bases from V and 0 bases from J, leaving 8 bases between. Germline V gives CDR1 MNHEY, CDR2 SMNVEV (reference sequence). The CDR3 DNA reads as TGTGCCAGCAGTTTAATACGCAGCTCCTACGAGCAGTACGTC. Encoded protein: CASSLIRSSYEQYV.

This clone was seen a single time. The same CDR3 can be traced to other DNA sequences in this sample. The CDR3 sequence: CASSLGTSTDTQYF. The DNA for the CDR3 is TGTGCCAGCAGCTTAGGGACTAGCACAGATACGCAGTATTTT. The J gene is TRBJ2-3, the V gene TRBV7-3; maybe TRBD2 (6 bases). The CDR3 runs to 14 residues. Germline V gene sequence: CDR1 SGHTA, CDR2 FQGTGA. Trimming removed 2 bases from V and 0 bases from J, with 6 bases in between.

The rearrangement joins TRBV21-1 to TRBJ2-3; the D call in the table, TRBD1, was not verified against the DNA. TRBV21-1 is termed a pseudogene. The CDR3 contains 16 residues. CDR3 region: CASSKLGTGTTDTQYF. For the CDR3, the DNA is TGTGCCAGCAGCAAGTTAGGGACAGGAACCACAGATACGCAGTATTTT.

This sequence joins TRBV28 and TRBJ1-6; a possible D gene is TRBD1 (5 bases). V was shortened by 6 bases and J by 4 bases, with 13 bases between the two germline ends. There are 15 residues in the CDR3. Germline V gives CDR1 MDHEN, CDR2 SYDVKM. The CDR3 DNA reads TGTGCCAGCAGGGGGCGGGGCTTGTATAATTCACCCCTCCACTTT. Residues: CASRGRGLYNSPLHF.

CDR3 nucleotide sequence: TGTGCCAGCAGGGGGACAGGGAACTACGAGCAGTACTTC. Protein: CASRGTGNYEQYF. The chain joins TRBV28 to TRBJ2-7; the match to TRBD1 covers 9 bases. The CDR3 runs to 13 residues. Per germline, CDR1 MDHEN and CDR2 SYDVKM. V shed 6 bases, J shed 3 bases, and the junction held 3 bases outside the gene matches.

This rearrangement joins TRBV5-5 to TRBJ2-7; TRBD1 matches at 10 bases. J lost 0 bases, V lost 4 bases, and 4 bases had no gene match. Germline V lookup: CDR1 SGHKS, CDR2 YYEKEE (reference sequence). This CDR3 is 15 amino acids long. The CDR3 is CASSRDRGSSYEQYV. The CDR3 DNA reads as TGTGCCAGCAGCCGGGACAGGGGAAGCTCCTACGAGCAGTACGTC.

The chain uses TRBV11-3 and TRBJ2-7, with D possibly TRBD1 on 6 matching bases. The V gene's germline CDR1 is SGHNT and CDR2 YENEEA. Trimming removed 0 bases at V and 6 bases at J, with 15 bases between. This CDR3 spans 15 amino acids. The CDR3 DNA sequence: TGTGCCAGCAGCTTAGACTCTCAGGGGATGGGCGAGCAGTACGTC. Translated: CASSLDSQGMGEQYV.

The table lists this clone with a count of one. The CDR3: CASGFGLAVTDTQYF. CDR3 nucleotide sequence: TGTGCTAGTGGTTTCGGACTAGCGGTCACAGATACGCAGTATTTT. The rearrangement links TRBV12-5 to TRBJ2-3; the match to TRBD2 covers 10 bases. CDR3 length equals 15 residues. With V trimmed by 3 bases and J by 2 bases, 2 bases remained unmatched. CDR1 and CDR2 from the germline V gene are LGHNT and FRNRAP.

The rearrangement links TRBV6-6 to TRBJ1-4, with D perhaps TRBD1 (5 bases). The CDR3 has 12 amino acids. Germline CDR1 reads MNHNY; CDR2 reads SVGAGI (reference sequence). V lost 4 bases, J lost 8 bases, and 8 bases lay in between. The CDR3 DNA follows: TGTGCCAGCAGTTCCCCAGGGGAAAAACTGTTTTTT. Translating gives CASSSPGEKLFF.

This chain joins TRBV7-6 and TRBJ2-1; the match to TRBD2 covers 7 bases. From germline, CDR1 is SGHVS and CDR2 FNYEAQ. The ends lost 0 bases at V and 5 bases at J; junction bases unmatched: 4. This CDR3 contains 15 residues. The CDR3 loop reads CASSLALGTNNEQFF. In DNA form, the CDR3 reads TGTGCCAGCAGCTTAGCCTTGGGGACTAACAATGAGCAGTTCTTC.

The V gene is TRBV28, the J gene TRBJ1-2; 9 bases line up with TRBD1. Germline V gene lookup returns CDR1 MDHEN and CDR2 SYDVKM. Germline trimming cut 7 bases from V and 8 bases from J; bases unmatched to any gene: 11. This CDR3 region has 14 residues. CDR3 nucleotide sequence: TGTGCCAGCAAATCCGTTAGGGACAGGGAGGGCTACACCTTC. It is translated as CASKSVRDREGYTF.

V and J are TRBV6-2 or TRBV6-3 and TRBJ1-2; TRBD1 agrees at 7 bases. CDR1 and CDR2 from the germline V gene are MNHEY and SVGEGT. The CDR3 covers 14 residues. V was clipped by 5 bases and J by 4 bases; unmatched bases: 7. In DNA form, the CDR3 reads TGTGCCAGCAGTATAACAGGGGCCAGCTATGGCTACACCTTC. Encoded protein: CASSITGASYGYTF.

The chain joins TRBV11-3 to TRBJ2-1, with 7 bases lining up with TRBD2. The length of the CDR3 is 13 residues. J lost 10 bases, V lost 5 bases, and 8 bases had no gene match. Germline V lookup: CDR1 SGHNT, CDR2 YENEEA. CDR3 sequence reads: CASSRSGVEEQFF. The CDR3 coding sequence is TGTGCCAGCAGCCGAAGCGGGGTAGAAGAGCAGTTCTTC.

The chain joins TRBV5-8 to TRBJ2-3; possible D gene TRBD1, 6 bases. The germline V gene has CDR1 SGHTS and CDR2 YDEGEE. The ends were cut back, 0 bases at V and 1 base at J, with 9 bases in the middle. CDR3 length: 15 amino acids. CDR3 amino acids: CASSLGNRGTDTQYF. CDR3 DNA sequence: TGTGCCAGCAGCTTGGGTAACAGGGGCACAGATACGCAGTATTTT.

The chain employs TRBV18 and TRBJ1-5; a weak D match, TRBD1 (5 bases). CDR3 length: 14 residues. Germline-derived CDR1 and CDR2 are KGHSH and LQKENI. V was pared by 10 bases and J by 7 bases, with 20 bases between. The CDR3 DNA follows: TGTGCCACCCGGGGGATCGGGCTGGGCCAGCCCCAGCATTTT. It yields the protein CATRGIGLGQPQHF.

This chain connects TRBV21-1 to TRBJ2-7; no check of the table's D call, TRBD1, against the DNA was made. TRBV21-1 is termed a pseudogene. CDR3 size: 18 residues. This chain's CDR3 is CAPTRPTNRGQGAYEQYV. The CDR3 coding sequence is TGTGCTCCTACCCGGCCAACAAATCGGGGACAGGGTGCCTACGAGCAGTACGTC.

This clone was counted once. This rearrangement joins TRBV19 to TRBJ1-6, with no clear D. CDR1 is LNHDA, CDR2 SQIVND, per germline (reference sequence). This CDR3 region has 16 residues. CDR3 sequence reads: CASSWNRGDDNSPLHF. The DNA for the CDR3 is TGTGCGAGTTCCTGGAATCGGGGAGACGATAATTCACCCCTCCACTTT.

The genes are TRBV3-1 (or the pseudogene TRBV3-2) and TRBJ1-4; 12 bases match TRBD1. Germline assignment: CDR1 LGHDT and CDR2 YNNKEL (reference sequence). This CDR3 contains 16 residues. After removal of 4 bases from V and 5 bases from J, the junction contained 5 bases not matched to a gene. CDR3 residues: CASSLGTGGANEKLFF. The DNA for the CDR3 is TGTGCCAGCAGCCTTGGGACAGGGGGCGCCAATGAAAAACTGTTTTTT.